This T cell receptor (beta chain) was recovered during a study of blood T cell repertoires in COVID-19. Across the study: COVID-19 samples collected from the United States, Italy and Spain covered acute and convalescent phases. Sample material is recorded as cDNA or gDNA derived from T cells, B-cell-depleted T cells, or PBMCs.

Trimming removed 3 bases at V and 1 base at J, with 9 bases between. The CDR3 consists of 15 residues. Germline V CDR1 and CDR2: SGHAT, FQNNGV. Original handling: Nucleated cell number was recorded as an estimate derived from reference gene primer amplification. Some clones are missing from TCRdb's copy, which holds only in-frame ones; the method was immunoSEQ multiplex PCR. V, J and clone size derive from that table, while D and trimming were established from the DNA sequence. The repertoire has roughly 190,000 clones, roughly 91% of them found once; the top ten carry 4.4%. This receptor was taken from a human donor in a cohort sampled during active COVID-19. Specimen: peripheral blood. V is TRBV11-2 and J is TRBJ2-2, with D hard to call. The CDR3 nucleotides are TGTGCCAGCAGCTTTGGCAGGAAGAACACCGGGGAGCTGTTTTTT. Amino acid sequence: CASSFGRKNTGELFF.